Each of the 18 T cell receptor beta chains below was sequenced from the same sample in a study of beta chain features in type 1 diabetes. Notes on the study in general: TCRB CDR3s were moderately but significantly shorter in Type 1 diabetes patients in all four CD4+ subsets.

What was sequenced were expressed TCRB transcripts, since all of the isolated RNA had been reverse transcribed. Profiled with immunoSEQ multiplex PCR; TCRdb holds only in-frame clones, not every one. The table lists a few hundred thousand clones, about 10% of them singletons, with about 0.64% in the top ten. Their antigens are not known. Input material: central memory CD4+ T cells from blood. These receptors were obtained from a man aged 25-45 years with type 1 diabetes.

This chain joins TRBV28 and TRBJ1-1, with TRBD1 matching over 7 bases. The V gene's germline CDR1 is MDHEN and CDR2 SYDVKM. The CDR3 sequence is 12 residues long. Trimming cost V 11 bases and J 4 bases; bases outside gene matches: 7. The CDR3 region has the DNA TGTGCCGTATCGACAGGGAGCACTGAAGCTTTCTTT. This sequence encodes CAVSTGSTEAFF.

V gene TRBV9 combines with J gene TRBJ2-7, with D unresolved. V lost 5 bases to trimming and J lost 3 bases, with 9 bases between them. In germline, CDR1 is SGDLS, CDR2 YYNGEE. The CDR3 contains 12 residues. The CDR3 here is CASSTRSYEQYF. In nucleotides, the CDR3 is TGTGCCAGCAGTACCCGAAGCTACGAGCAGTACTTC. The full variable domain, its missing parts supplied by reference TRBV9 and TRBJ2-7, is DSGVTQTPKHLITATGQRVTLRCSPRSGDLSVYWYQQSLDQGLQFLIQYYNGEERAKGNILERFSAQQFPDLHSELNLSSLELGDSALYFCASSTRSYEQYFGPGTRLTVT.

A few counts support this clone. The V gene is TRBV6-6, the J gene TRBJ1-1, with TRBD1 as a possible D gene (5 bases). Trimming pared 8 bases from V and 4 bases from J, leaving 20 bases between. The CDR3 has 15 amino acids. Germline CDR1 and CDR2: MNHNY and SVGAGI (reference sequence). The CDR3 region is CASEEGQGMGTEAFF. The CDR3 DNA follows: TGTGCCAGCGAGGAAGGTCAGGGCATGGGCACTGAAGCTTTCTTT.

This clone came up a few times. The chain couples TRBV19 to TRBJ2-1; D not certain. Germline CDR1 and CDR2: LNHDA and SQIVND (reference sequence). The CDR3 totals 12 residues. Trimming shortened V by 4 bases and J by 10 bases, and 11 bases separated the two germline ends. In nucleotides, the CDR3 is TGTGCCAGTAGTACGGGTTTCAACGAGCAGTTCTTC. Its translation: CASSTGFNEQFF.

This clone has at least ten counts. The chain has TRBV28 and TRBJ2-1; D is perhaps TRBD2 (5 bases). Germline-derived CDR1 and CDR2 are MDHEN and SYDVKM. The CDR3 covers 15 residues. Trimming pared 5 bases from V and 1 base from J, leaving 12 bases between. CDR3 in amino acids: CASSIGSLSYNEQFF. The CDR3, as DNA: TGTGCCAGCAGTATAGGGAGTTTGTCCTACAATGAGCAGTTCTTC.

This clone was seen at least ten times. CDR3 coding DNA: TGTGCCAGCAGCCACAAGGGGAACACTGAAGCTTTCTTT. Translation gives CASSHKGNTEAFF. The V gene is TRBV7-9, the J gene TRBJ1-1; no clear D gene. V lost 5 bases and J 1 base, leaving 8 bases between the germline ends. Germline V gene lookup returns CDR1 SEHNR and CDR2 FQNEAQ (reference sequence). CDR3 length equals 13 residues. The variable domain in full, with the rest retrieved from reference TRBV7-9 and TRBJ1-1, is DTGVSQNPRHKITKRGQNVTFRCDPISEHNRLYWYRQTLGQGPEFLTYFQNEAQLEKSRLLSDRFSAERPKGSFSTLEIQRTEQGDSAMYLCASSHKGNTEAFFGQGTRLTVV.

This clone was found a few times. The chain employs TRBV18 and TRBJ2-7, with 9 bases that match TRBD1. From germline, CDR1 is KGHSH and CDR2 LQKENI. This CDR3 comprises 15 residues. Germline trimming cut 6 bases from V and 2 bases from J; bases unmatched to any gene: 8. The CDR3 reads CASSTETGGAYEQYF. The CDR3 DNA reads TGTGCCAGCTCCACCGAGACAGGGGGAGCCTACGAGCAGTACTTC.

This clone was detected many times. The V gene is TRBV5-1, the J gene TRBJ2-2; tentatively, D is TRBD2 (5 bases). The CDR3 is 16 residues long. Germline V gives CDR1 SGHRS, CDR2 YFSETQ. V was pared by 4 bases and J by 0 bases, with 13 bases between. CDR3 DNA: TGCGCCAGCAGCCAAGGGAGTAATCCGAACACCGGGGAGCTGTTTTTT. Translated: CASSQGSNPNTGELFF.

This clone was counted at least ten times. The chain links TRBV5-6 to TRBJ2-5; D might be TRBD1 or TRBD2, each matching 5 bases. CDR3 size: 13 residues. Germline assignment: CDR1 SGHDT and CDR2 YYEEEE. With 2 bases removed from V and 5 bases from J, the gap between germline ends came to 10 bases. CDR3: CASSFQGRETQYF. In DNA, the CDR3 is TGTGCCAGCAGCTTTCAGGGACGGGAGACCCAGTACTTC.

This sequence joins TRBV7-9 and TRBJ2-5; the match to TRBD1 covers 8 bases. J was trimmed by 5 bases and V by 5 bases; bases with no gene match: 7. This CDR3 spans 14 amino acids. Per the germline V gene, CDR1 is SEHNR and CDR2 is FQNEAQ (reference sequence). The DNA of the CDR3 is TGTGCCAGCAGCCACAGGGGGGAGTGGGAGACCCAGTACTTC. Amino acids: CASSHRGEWETQYF.

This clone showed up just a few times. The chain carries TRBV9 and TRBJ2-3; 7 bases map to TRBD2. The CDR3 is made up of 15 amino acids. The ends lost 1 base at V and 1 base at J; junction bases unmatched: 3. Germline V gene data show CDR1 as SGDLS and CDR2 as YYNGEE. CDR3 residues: CASSVRLAGTDTQYF. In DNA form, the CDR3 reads TGTGCCAGCAGCGTACGACTAGCAGGCACAGATACGCAGTATTTT.

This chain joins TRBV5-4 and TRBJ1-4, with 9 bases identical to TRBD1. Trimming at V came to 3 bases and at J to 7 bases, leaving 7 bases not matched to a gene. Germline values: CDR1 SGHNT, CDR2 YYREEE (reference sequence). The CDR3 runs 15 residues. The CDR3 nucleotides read TGTGCCAGCAGCTCTACGACAGGGGGGGTTGAAAAACTGTTTTTT. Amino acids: CASSSTTGGVEKLFF.

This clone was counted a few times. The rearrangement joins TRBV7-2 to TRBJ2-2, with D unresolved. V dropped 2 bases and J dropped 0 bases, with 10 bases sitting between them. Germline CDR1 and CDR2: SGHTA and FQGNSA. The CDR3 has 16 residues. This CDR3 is CASSLLTGTNTGELFF. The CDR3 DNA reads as TGTGCCAGCAGCTTACTCACTGGCACGAACACCGGGGAGCTGTTTTTT.

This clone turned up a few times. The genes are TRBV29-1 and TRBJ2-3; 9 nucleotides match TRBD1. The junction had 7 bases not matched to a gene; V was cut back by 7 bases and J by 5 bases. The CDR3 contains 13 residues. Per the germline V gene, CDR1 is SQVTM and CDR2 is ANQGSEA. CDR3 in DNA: TGCAGCGGGACCCGGGACAGGGTAGATACGCAGTATTTT. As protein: CSGTRDRVDTQYF.

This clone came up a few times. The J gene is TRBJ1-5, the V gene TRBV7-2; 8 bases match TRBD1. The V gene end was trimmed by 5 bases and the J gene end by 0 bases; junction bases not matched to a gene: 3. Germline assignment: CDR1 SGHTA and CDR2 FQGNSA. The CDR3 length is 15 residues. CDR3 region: CASSPTGVSNQPQHF. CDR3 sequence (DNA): TGTGCCAGCAGCCCGACAGGGGTTAGCAATCAGCCCCAGCATTTT.

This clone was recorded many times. This CDR3 reads CASSIRPGADTQYF. The CDR3 DNA reads TGTGCCAGCAGCATCCGTCCCGGGGCAGATACGCAGTATTTT. J is TRBJ2-3 and V is TRBV11-2; maybe TRBD2 (5 bases). The CDR3 totals 14 residues. Trimming left V 5 bases short and J 4 bases short, with 13 bases between. CDR1 is SGHAT, CDR2 FQNNGV, per germline.

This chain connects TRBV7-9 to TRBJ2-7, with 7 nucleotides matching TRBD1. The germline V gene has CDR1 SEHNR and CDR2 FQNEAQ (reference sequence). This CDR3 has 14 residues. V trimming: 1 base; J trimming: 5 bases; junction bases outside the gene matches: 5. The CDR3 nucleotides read TGTGCCAGCAGCTTAGACAGGGGCCGGGACGAGCAGTACTTC. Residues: CASSLDRGRDEQYF. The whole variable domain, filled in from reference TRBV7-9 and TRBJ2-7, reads DTGVSQNPRHKITKRGQNVTFRCDPISEHNRLYWYRQTLGQGPEFLTYFQNEAQLEKSRLLSDRFSAERPKGSFSTLEIQRTEQGDSAMYLCASSLDRGRDEQYFGPGTRLTVT.

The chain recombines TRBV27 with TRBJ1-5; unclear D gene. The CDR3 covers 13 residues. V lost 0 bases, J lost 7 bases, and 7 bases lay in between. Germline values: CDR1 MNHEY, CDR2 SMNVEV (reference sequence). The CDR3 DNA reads TGTGCCAGCAGTTTATCCTGGGCCCAGCCCCAGCATTTT. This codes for CASSLSWAQPQHF.